Detailed here is one TCR beta chain. The antigen is undetermined. This entry comes from a study of vaccination effects on CD4 cells after COVID-19. Study-wide background: The cohort was immunized with two doses of either the BNT162b2 or mRNA-1273 vaccine.

Some clones are missing from TCRdb's copy, which holds only in-frame ones; the method was immunoSEQ multiplex PCR. The sample yields roughly 30,000 clones, 65% to 75% seen once. CD4+ T cells specific for antigen were expanded with viral peptide pools by the ViraFEST assay before sequencing. Culture proceeded for 10 days, and CD4+ T cells were then isolated. Between March and December 2020, the person had a SARS-CoV-2 infection that PCR confirmed. Half-medium changes using IL-2 medium occurred on days 3 and 7. The CDR3 extends over 15 amino acids. Germline loops: CDR1 MNHNY, CDR2 SVGAGI (reference sequence). Trimming pared 5 bases from V and 0 bases from J, leaving 11 bases between.

The specimen was CD4+ T cells from PBMCs cultured with a peptide pool, collected before COVID-19 vaccination. This clonotype was sampled from a human donor who had a prior SARS-CoV-2 infection. V gene TRBV6-6 combines with J gene TRBJ2-1; D is ambiguous. DNA of the CDR3: TGTGCCAGCAGTATCGAAAGGAGCTCCTACAATGAGCAGTTCTTC. This codes for CASSIERSSYNEQFF.